This TCR beta chain originates from a study of T cell responses to AZD1222 COVID-19 vaccine (dated by TCRdb to about 2021). For the wider study: TCR sequencing was performed for roughly 240 trial participants, of whom around 210 were given two doses of AZD1222 and around 25 were given two doses of MenACWY control vaccine. Enrollment into the trials was organized by age into subgroups of 18-55, 56-69 and 70-plus years, and those subgroups contained approximately 150, 30 and 60 TCR-sequenced participants, respectively.

The CDR3 regions of human TCRbeta chains were subjected to immunosequencing. The authors' pipeline ran thus. Repertoire TCRs were checked for matches against a reference library of SARS-CoV-2-specific TCRs that had been generated using the MIRA antigen-specificity platform. Breadth was defined as the fraction of unique TCRs that were SARS-CoV-2-associated, and depth was defined as the fraction of total T cells that were SARS-CoV-2-associated. Using the MIRA data, each spike-specific TCR was assigned both to the spike region to which the TCR was reactive and to a CD4 or CD8 class. Log10-transformed breadth and depth values were compared by one-way ANOVA with Sidak's multiple comparisons tests. Imported from immuneACCESS, the table was reduced by TCRdb to in-frame sequences with V and J called. These copies leave out some clones; in studies compared against another copy, an unresolved V gene accounts for under half, and the cause of the remainder is not known. That table gives V, J and clone size, and the DNA gave D and trimming. The sample table holds over 120,000 clones, of which approximately 89% were seen once. Around 1.5% of the sample rests with the top ten.

The sample's time point label is to be understood as: about 28 days (+/-7) after the second vaccine dose. AZD1222 recipients given second doses at about 4 weeks or at about 12 weeks were pooled, since spike-specific TCR depth and breadth were not found to differ between the two schedules. Samples from vaccinated people were obtained from the UK trials COV001 and COV002, which included a single-blind randomized controlled phase 2/3 trial of AZD1222 (ChAdOx1 nCoV-19) in healthy adults. For TCRbeta chain sequencing, PBMC samples were collected from trial participants at day 0 and at day 28 after the second dose. On this clone itself: Its antigen is still unknown. No base quality information exists; no much larger clone differs at one position.

Here is what the overall study found, with its caveats: Conclusions about previously exposed vaccinees are limited, since just five to seven AZD1222 recipients were seropositive for SARS-CoV-2 at baseline. Vaccine-associated CD4 TCRs spanned the whole spike protein, with dominant responses in regions 160-218 and 743-854. Participants were mostly white British, with more females than males. The authors suggested clonal diversity may have been underestimated. Because no samples from the day 14 peak response were available, repertoires could be characterized only after the peak T cell response. Reportedly, close to half of the unique spike-specific TCRs recognized epitopes lying outside the regions that are mutated in the B.1.351 and B.1.1.7 variants. The 56-69-year group was small, and its depth increase did not reach significance, likely because of low power. After two AZD1222 doses, spike-specific TCR breadth and depth were significantly higher than at day 0 and than in MenACWY recipients.

Here the sequenced sample was peripheral blood, taken 28 days after the second AZD1222 dose. The receptor's source is an adult who received the AZD1222 COVID-19 vaccine.

The DNA sequence follows: TGTGCCAGCAGCTTAGCGGCCGAGGGGCAGGCTGGAAACACCATATATTTT. Its amino acids are CASSLAAEGQAGNTIYF. The sequence joins TRBV3-1 (or the pseudogene TRBV3-2) to TRBJ1-3; the D region possibly corresponds to TRBD1 (5 bases align). V is reduced by 5 bases and J by 2 bases, leaving a spacing of 19 bases between them. The germline V gene (reference sequence) gives CDR1 as LGHDT and CDR2 as YNNKEL. Its CDR3 holds 17 amino acids, cysteine through phenylalanine. This entry keeps only the CDR3 DNA: 51 bases, framed from base 1.